These 27 T cell receptor beta chains came from one sample sequenced in a study of response to subunit inactivated influenza vaccine. TCRdb passed the RT-PCR reads through MiXCR, listing each CDR3 protein once. The sample includes 450,000 to 600,000 distinct CDR3 sequences, around 7.7% of them seen just once. Sequenced here: PBMCs from blood, sampled 23 months after vaccination. The receptors shown here come from a man aged 50 to 69 who received an inactivated influenza vaccine.

This clonotype has ten or more counts. The V gene is TRBV4-3, the J gene TRBJ2-5; D is ambiguous. CDR1 LGHNA and CDR2 YSLEER come from the germline V gene. Trimming pared 0 bases from V and 4 bases from J, leaving 12 bases between. The CDR3 consists of 15 residues. CDR3 region: CASSQDLGWSETQYF. CDR3 DNA sequence: TGCGCCAGCAGCCAAGATCTTGGGTGGTCAGAGACCCAGTACTTC.

This clonotype has a handful of counts. The chain carries TRBV20-1 and TRBJ2-3, with D possibly being TRBD1 (6 bases). The CDR3 length is 13 residues. V dropped 2 bases and J dropped 3 bases, with 9 bases sitting between them. From germline, CDR1 is DFQATT and CDR2 SNEGSKA (reference sequence). The CDR3 loop reads CSARTRGTDTQYF. The CDR3 region has the DNA TGCAGTGCTAGAACTAGGGGGACAGATACGCAGTATTTT.

This clonotype was found many times. V usage is TRBV7-9 and J usage is TRBJ1-1; 7 bases are shared with TRBD1. The CDR3 has 13 residues. V trimming: 0 bases; J trimming: 7 bases; junction bases outside the gene matches: 2. Germline V gene sequence: CDR1 SEHNR, CDR2 FQNEAQ (reference sequence). CDR3 loop: CASSLARGDEAFF. CDR3 DNA sequence: TGTGCCAGCAGCTTAGCCAGGGGGGATGAAGCTTTCTTT.

A few counts support this clonotype. The chain recombines TRBV25-1 with TRBJ2-2; D unresolved. V dropped 1 base and J dropped 0 bases, with 9 bases sitting between them. This CDR3 has 16 residues. CDR1 is MGHDK and CDR2 is SYGVNS in the germline V gene. CDR3 in amino acids: CASSEFRAANTGELFF. DNA for the CDR3: TGTGCCAGCAGTGAATTCCGGGCCGCGAACACCGGGGAGCTGTTTTTT.

V gene TRBV5-1 combines with J gene TRBJ2-3, with a weak D call TRBD2 (6 bases). V shed 7 bases and J shed 4 bases, with 19 bases lying between them. Germline V gene lookup returns CDR1 SGHRS and CDR2 YFSETQ. This CDR3 contains 15 residues. CDR3: CASGEATMGADTQYF. CDR3 DNA sequence: TGCGCCAGCGGGGAGGCCACGATGGGTGCAGATACGCAGTATTTT. The variable domain in full, with the rest retrieved from reference TRBV5-1 and TRBJ2-3, is KAGVTQTPRYLIKTRGQQVTLSCSPISGHRSVSWYQQTPGQGLQFLFEYFSETQRNKGNFPGRFSGRQFSNSRSEMNVSTLELGDSALYLCASGEATMGADTQYFGPGTRLTVL.

This clonotype was found a few times. The V and J genes are TRBV20-1 and TRBJ1-1, with 9 bases matching TRBD1. V shed 2 bases and J 3 bases; nucleotides not matched to a gene: 4. Germline CDR1 is DFQATT and CDR2 is SNEGSKA (reference sequence). The CDR3 length is 14 residues. The CDR3 nucleotides are TGCAGTGCTAGATCGGGACAGGGATACACTGAAGCTTTCTTT. Its protein is CSARSGQGYTEAFF.

CDR3 DNA sequence: TGTGCCATCAGTGTTGGAACAGTGAACCAAGAGACCCAGTACTTC. Its translation is CAISVGTVNQETQYF. This chain uses TRBV10-3 with TRBJ2-5; D unresolved. CDR3 size: 15 residues. In germline, CDR1 is ENHRY, CDR2 SYGVKD. The V and J ends lost 4 bases and 0 bases respectively, with 12 bases between them.

This clonotype was seen a few times. This chain links TRBV6-1 with TRBJ1-1; 11 positions agree with TRBD1. The germline V gene has CDR1 MNHNS and CDR2 SASEGT. The CDR3 covers 16 residues. V shed 4 bases and J 6 bases; nucleotides not matched to a gene: 10. The CDR3 DNA is TGTGCCAGCAGTGCCATGTGGACAGGGGGCTTGTCTGAAGCTTTCTTT. This gives the protein CASSAMWTGGLSEAFF.

This clonotype was recorded only once. This chain uses TRBV2 with TRBJ2-1; the match to TRBD2 covers 7 bases. CDR3 length: 14 residues. Germline-derived CDR1 and CDR2 are SNHLY and FYNNEI. The junction had 6 bases not matched to a gene; V was cut back by 0 bases and J by 10 bases. In nucleotides, the CDR3 is TGTGCCAGCAGTGAAGCGTGGACTAGTGGCGAGCAGTTCTTC. As protein: CASSEAWTSGEQFF.

The chain is built from TRBV3-1 and TRBJ1-5, with no clear D. The V end was cut by 1 base, the J end by 3 bases, with 7 bases between. Germline CDR1 and CDR2: LGHDT and YNNKEL (reference sequence). This CDR3 is built from 14 residues. CDR3 in amino acids: CASSQVGDNQPQHF. Here the CDR3 DNA reads TGTGCCAGCAGCCAAGTGGGAGACAATCAGCCCCAGCATTTT.

This clonotype has ten or more counts. The V gene is TRBV11-2, the J gene TRBJ2-1, with 8 bases fitting TRBD2. Germline CDR1 reads SGHAT; CDR2 reads FQNNGV. The trim removed 5 bases at V and 8 bases at J, leaving 5 bases unmatched. The CDR3 is 13 residues long. The CDR3 loop reads CASSPEAGDEQFF. CDR3 bases: TGTGCCAGCAGCCCAGAAGCGGGGGATGAGCAGTTCTTC.

This chain links TRBV5-1 with TRBJ2-7, with D unclear. CDR1 and CDR2 (germline): SGHRS, YFSETQ. The CDR3 has 15 residues. V lost 0 bases to trimming and J lost 5 bases, with 15 bases between them. In nucleotides, the CDR3 is TGCGCCAGCAGCTTGGTCCCGGACGGTCTCGACGAGCAGTACTTC. The encoded protein is CASSLVPDGLDEQYF.

The sample holds a few counts of this clonotype. The V gene is TRBV11-2, the J gene TRBJ2-1; 14 nucleotides align to TRBD2. CDR1 SGHAT and CDR2 FQNNGV come from the germline V gene. Losses at the gene ends were 6 bases for V and 4 bases for J; bases not matched to a gene: 5. This CDR3 has 16 residues. The CDR3 loop reads CASRTSGRARYNEQFF. CDR3 nucleotide sequence: TGTGCCAGCAGGACTAGCGGGAGGGCACGTTACAATGAGCAGTTCTTC.

The table lists this clonotype with many counts. The chain joins TRBV7-9 to TRBJ1-4; D is possibly TRBD1 (5 bases). The CDR3 is 15 amino acids. Trimming stripped 4 bases from V and 8 bases from J, with 17 bases between. Germline CDR1 reads SEHNR; CDR2 reads FQNEAQ (reference sequence). CDR3 sequence reads: CASSSPGGLGEKLFF. The CDR3, as DNA: TGTGCCAGCAGCTCCCCTGGGGGTTTGGGCGAAAAACTGTTTTTT.

This clonotype has just a few counts. The chain employs TRBV27 and TRBJ2-7, with 13 bases matching TRBD2. CDR1 is MNHEY and CDR2 is SMNVEV in the germline V gene (reference sequence). The ends lost 6 bases at V and 6 bases at J; junction bases unmatched: 5. CDR3 length equals 14 residues. The CDR3 reads CASSIRTSGGEQYF. For the CDR3, the DNA is TGTGCCAGCAGCATAAGGACTAGCGGGGGCGAGCAGTACTTC.

This clonotype occurred many times. This chain links TRBV5-1 with TRBJ2-7; TRBD1 or TRBD2 may be the D gene (5 bases each). Trimming took 3 bases from V and 3 from J, leaving 13 bases between them. CDR1 SGHRS and CDR2 YFSETQ come from the germline V gene. CDR3 length: 14 residues. CDR3 in amino acids: CASSWDGTNYEQYF. Written as DNA, the CDR3 is TGCGCCAGCAGCTGGGACGGAACTAACTACGAGCAGTACTTC.

The chain joins TRBV7-2 to TRBJ2-1; 14 bases align to TRBD2. The germline V gene has CDR1 SGHTA and CDR2 FQGNSA. J was trimmed by 9 bases and V by 5 bases; bases with no gene match: 6. This CDR3 comprises 15 residues. The CDR3 region is CASSPRTSGGSEQFF. Written as DNA, the CDR3 is TGTGCCAGCAGCCCCCGGACTAGCGGGGGGAGTGAGCAGTTCTTC. The variable domain in full, completed from reference TRBV7-2 and TRBJ2-1, reads GAGVSQSPSNKVTEKGKDVELRCDPISGHTALYWYRQSLGQGLEFLIYFQGNSAPDKSGLPSDRFSAERTGGSVSTLTIQRTQQEDSAVYLCASSPRTSGGSEQFFGPGTRLTVL.

The gene calls are TRBV5-8 and TRBJ1-2; TRBD1 matches 9 bases. Germline V CDR1 and CDR2: SGHTS, YDEGEE. The junction had 11 bases not matched to a gene; V was cut back by 6 bases and J by 5 bases. The CDR3 runs 15 residues. The CDR3 nucleotides are TGTGCCAGCACGTTAATGGGACAGGGAAGATATGGCTACACCTTC. Residues: CASTLMGQGRYGYTF.

This clonotype has at least ten counts. V gene TRBV20-1 combines with J gene TRBJ2-7; tentatively, D is TRBD1 (5 bases). V lost 3 bases and J 2 bases, leaving 11 bases between the germline ends. The length of the CDR3 is 13 residues. Per the germline V gene, CDR1 is DFQATT and CDR2 is SNEGSKA (reference sequence). The CDR3 spells CSASRGATYEQYF. The CDR3 DNA reads as TGCAGTGCTAGTAGGGGTGCCACCTACGAGCAGTACTTC.

The chain recombines TRBV20-1 with TRBJ1-2, with no clear D. CDR3 length: 16 residues. The V end lost 3 bases, the J end lost 0 bases, and 17 bases lay between the germline ends. Germline values: CDR1 DFQATT, CDR2 SNEGSKA (reference sequence). DNA for the CDR3: TGCAGTGCTAGGGGCTCTGTGTCGGAGACTAACTATGGCTACACCTTC. Protein: CSARGSVSETNYGYTF.

The table lists this clonotype with a few counts. V and J are TRBV6-1 and TRBJ2-4, with TRBD1 matching over 9 bases. V shed 3 bases and J 10 bases; nucleotides not matched to a gene: 10. CDR1 is MNHNS and CDR2 is SASEGT in the germline V gene. This CDR3 contains 15 residues. CDR3 nucleotides: TGTGCCAGCAGTGACCCCGGGACAGGGAAGAGGATTCAGTACTTC. Translation: CASSDPGTGKRIQYF.

V gene TRBV3-1 combines with J gene TRBJ2-4; 7 nucleotides align to TRBD1. Per germline, CDR1 LGHDT and CDR2 YNNKEL (reference sequence). V trimming: 1 base; J trimming: 8 bases; junction bases outside the gene matches: 5. CDR3 length: 14 amino acids. The CDR3 sequence: CASSQVGGADIQYF. The CDR3 region has the DNA TGTGCCAGCAGCCAAGTAGGGGGCGCGGACATTCAGTACTTC. The complete variable domain, with remaining parts taken from reference TRBV3-1 and TRBJ2-4, reads DTAVSQTPKYLVTQMGNDKSIKCEQNLGHDTMYWYKQDSKKFLKIMFSYNNKELIINETVPNRFSPKSPDKAHLNLHINSLELGDSAVYFCASSQVGGADIQYFGAGTRLSVL.

This rearrangement joins TRBV7-6 to TRBJ2-3; D unclear. Trimming took off 1 base at V and 1 base at J, with 12 bases between the two ends. CDR3 size: 16 residues. CDR1 SGHVS and CDR2 FNYEAQ come from the germline V gene. The CDR3 DNA sequence: TGTGCCAGCAGCTTAGTAGACCTCGGCCGCACAGATACGCAGTATTTT. Translation: CASSLVDLGRTDTQYF.

This rearrangement joins TRBV20-1 to TRBJ2-1; a possible D gene is TRBD2 (6 bases). This CDR3 region has 15 residues. The germline gives CDR1 DFQATT, CDR2 SNEGSKA (reference sequence). V lost 2 bases, J lost 9 bases, and 20 bases lay in between. This CDR3 is CSARPNSGLRGEQFF. As DNA, the CDR3 is TGCAGTGCTAGACCTAACTCGGGACTCCGAGGTGAGCAGTTCTTC.

This clonotype showed up just a few times. The chain couples TRBV7-9 to TRBJ2-2; D is unclear. Trimming took 5 bases from V and 0 from J, leaving 7 bases between them. Per the germline V gene, CDR1 is SEHNR and CDR2 is FQNEAQ (reference sequence). CDR3 length: 14 residues. The CDR3 DNA reads TGTGCCAGCAGCCCAGATGCGAACACCGGGGAGCTGTTTTTT. Protein: CASSPDANTGELFF.

This clonotype was counted only a few times. The chain couples TRBV20-1 to TRBJ1-1, with D possibly TRBD1 on 5 matching bases. Germline-derived CDR1 and CDR2 are DFQATT and SNEGSKA (reference sequence). The V and J ends lost 3 bases and 1 base respectively, with 12 bases between them. The CDR3 loop spans 14 amino acids. The CDR3 coding sequence is TGCAGTGCTAGTCCCAGCGACAGGAACACTGAAGCTTTCTTT. Encoded protein: CSASPSDRNTEAFF.

This clonotype was recorded at least ten times. The chain is built from TRBV14 and TRBJ2-7; no definite D call. The CDR3 loop spans 14 amino acids. Germline V gene sequence: CDR1 SGHDN, CDR2 FVKESK. Trimming removed 5 bases at V and 0 bases at J, with 11 bases between. The CDR3 coding sequence is TGTGCCAGCAGCAAAGGAGCTACCTCCTACGAGCAGTACTTC. Residues: CASSKGATSYEQYF.